These 16 T cell receptor beta chains came from one sample sequenced in a study of blood T cell repertoires in COVID-19. Only in-frame clones appear in the TCRdb table, and some are missing; sequencing was by immunoSEQ multiplex PCR. Here the sample spans fewer than 350,000 clones, roughly 85% being singletons. The specimen sequenced was PBMCs or T cells enriched from blood (not recorded which). The receptor set was obtained from a woman aged 40 to 50 who had recovered from COVID-19.

This chain links TRBV25-1 with TRBJ2-7, with 10 nucleotides matching TRBD1. The junction had 8 bases not matched to a gene; V was cut back by 6 bases and J by 3 bases. The V gene's germline CDR1 is MGHDK and CDR2 SYGVNS. The CDR3 is made up of 15 amino acids. Here the CDR3 DNA reads TGTGCCAGCAGATCTACCGGGACAGGGGACTACGAGCAGTACTTC. This sequence encodes CASRSTGTGDYEQYF.

CDR3 nucleotides: TGCGCCAGCAGTCGGGACACCAGAAACACCATATATTTT. This sequence encodes CASSRDTRNTIYF. The V gene is TRBV5-1, the J gene TRBJ1-3, with D maybe TRBD1 (6 bases). CDR1 is SGHRS, CDR2 YFSETQ, per germline. Trimming left V 5 bases short and J 5 bases short, with 11 bases between. This CDR3 has 13 residues.

The sample holds one count of this clone. Here the CDR3 DNA reads TGTGCCAGCAGCATTTCACAGGGACCCCACGAGCAGTACTTC. Protein: CASSISQGPHEQYF. This chain joins TRBV7-2 and TRBJ2-7; D perhaps matches TRBD1 (6 bases). There are 14 residues in the CDR3. V was pared by 5 bases and J by 5 bases, with 16 bases between. The germline V gene encodes CDR1 SGHTA and CDR2 FQGNSA.

This clone appeared a few times. The J gene is TRBJ1-6, the V gene TRBV6-4; no firm D call. Germline V gene lookup returns CDR1 MRHNA and CDR2 SNTAGT. The V and J ends lost 6 bases and 0 bases respectively, with 18 bases between them. The CDR3 has 18 residues. Here the CDR3 reads CASSRPETRSSYNSPLHF. DNA of the CDR3: TGTGCCAGCAGCCGGCCCGAGACACGCAGCTCCTATAATTCACCCCTCCACTTT.

The chain joins TRBV5-1 to TRBJ1-4; 11 bases align to TRBD1. Germline assignment: CDR1 SGHRS and CDR2 YFSETQ. The CDR3 runs to 15 residues. V shed 1 base and J 7 bases; nucleotides not matched to a gene: 3. DNA for the CDR3: TGCGCCAGCAGCTTGCTGGGGACAGGGGGTGAAAAACTGTTTTTT. It specifies CASSLLGTGGEKLFF. The whole variable domain, remainder taken from reference TRBV5-1 and TRBJ1-4, is KAGVTQTPRYLIKTRGQQVTLSCSPISGHRSVSWYQQTPGQGLQFLFEYFSETQRNKGNFPGRFSGRQFSNSRSEMNVSTLELGDSALYLCASSLLGTGGEKLFFGSGTQLSVL.

This clone was seen a few times. The chain links TRBV7-6 to TRBJ1-4; TRBD1 matches at 7 bases. Germline assignment: CDR1 SGHVS and CDR2 FNYEAQ. CDR3 size: 20 residues. V shed 2 bases and J 4 bases; nucleotides not matched to a gene: 19. CDR3 region: CASSLTPGGPRDSDNEKLFF. For the CDR3, the DNA is TGTGCCAGCAGCTTAACTCCTGGCGGTCCCAGGGACAGCGATAATGAAAAACTGTTTTTT. Supplemented by reference TRBV7-6 and TRBJ1-4, the full variable domain reads GAGVSQSPRYKVTKRGQDVALRCDPISGHVSLYWYRQALGQGPEFLTYFNYEAQQDKSGLPNDRFSAERPEGSISTLTIQRTEQRDSAMYRCASSLTPGGPRDSDNEKLFFGSGTQLSVL.

The V and J genes are TRBV7-9 and TRBJ2-1; 9 positions match TRBD2. Germline V gives CDR1 SEHNR, CDR2 FQNEAQ (reference sequence). This CDR3 is built from 16 residues. The V segment lost 5 bases and the J segment 0 bases; nucleotides outside the gene matches: 5. The CDR3 loop is CASSPLAGNSYNEQFF. The CDR3 bases are TGTGCCAGCAGCCCACTAGCGGGCAACTCCTACAATGAGCAGTTCTTC.

The gene calls are TRBV5-1 and TRBJ1-1, with D hard to call. From germline, CDR1 is SGHRS and CDR2 YFSETQ. Trimming cost V 1 base and J 0 bases, with 7 bases left between them. CDR3 length: 14 residues. The CDR3, as DNA: TGCGCCAGCAGCTTGACACCCATGAACACTGAAGCTTTCTTT. It specifies CASSLTPMNTEAFF.

In its sample, this clone was seen a few times. The chain employs TRBV30 and TRBJ1-6; D possibly corresponds to TRBD1 (6 bases). The CDR3 is made up of 14 amino acids. V shed 4 bases and J shed 5 bases, with 12 bases lying between them. Germline V gene sequence: CDR1 GTSNPN, CDR2 SVGIG (reference sequence). CDR3 bases: TGTGCCTGGACGCCAGGGGCCAATAATTCACCCCTCCACTTT. This translates into CAWTPGANNSPLHF.

This chain connects TRBV4-2 to TRBJ1-5, with a possible D match to TRBD1 (5 bases). V lost 1 base and J lost 0, with 13 bases in between. Germline loops: CDR1 LGHNA, CDR2 YNFKEQ. This CDR3 comprises 17 residues. This chain's CDR3 is CASSQAAGQDSNQPQHF. The CDR3 DNA sequence: TGTGCCAGCAGCCAAGCCGCGGGGCAGGATAGCAATCAGCCCCAGCATTTT.

The chain joins TRBV4-2 to TRBJ2-2; 7 nucleotides align to TRBD2. The CDR3 covers 16 residues. The V gene end was trimmed by 0 bases and the J gene end by 4 bases; junction bases not matched to a gene: 5. Germline CDR1 and CDR2: LGHNA and YNFKEQ. The CDR3 spells CASSQETRETTGELFF. The DNA of the CDR3 is TGTGCCAGCAGCCAAGAAACGCGGGAGACCACCGGGGAGCTGTTTTTT.

This clone was recorded only once. V is TRBV27 and J is TRBJ2-1, with TRBD2 matching over 15 bases. The CDR3 consists of 20 residues. Germline CDR1 reads MNHEY; CDR2 reads SMNVEV (reference sequence). Unmatched junction bases numbered 17, after V lost 5 bases and J lost 6 bases. The DNA of the CDR3 is TGTGCCAGCAGTCGGGGATCGGGACTAGCGGGAGGCGGAGGGCTCAATGAGCAGTTCTTC. It yields the protein CASSRGSGLAGGGGLNEQFF.

The rearrangement links TRBV20-1 to TRBJ2-7; 7 bases match TRBD2. V lost 5 bases to trimming and J lost 5 bases; unmatched junction nucleotides: 3. CDR3 length: 11 residues. From germline, CDR1 is DFQATT and CDR2 SNEGSKA (reference sequence). The CDR3: CSARTSDEQYF. The CDR3 nucleotides read TGCAGTGCTCGCACTAGCGACGAGCAGTACTTC.

This clone was seen a handful of times. V and J are TRBV19 and TRBJ1-2; 9 positions agree with TRBD1. The J segment lost 6 bases and the V segment lost 4 bases, leaving 9 bases of the junction unmatched. The CDR3 consists of 15 residues. The germline gives CDR1 LNHDA, CDR2 SQIVND (reference sequence). This chain's CDR3 is CASSTRDRAGDGYTF. The CDR3 nucleotides read TGTGCCAGTAGTACTCGGGACAGGGCAGGGGATGGCTACACCTTC.

This rearrangement joins TRBV11-2 to TRBJ2-7; 8 nucleotides line up with TRBD1. V was clipped by 0 bases and J by 2 bases; unmatched bases: 6. Looked up from germline, CDR1 is SGHAT and CDR2 is FQNNGV. The CDR3 has 16 residues. This chain's CDR3 is CASSLEGSGGPYEQYF. CDR3 bases: TGTGCCAGCAGCTTAGAAGGGTCAGGGGGCCCCTACGAGCAGTACTTC.

The chain is built from TRBV7-2 and TRBJ1-6, with TRBD1 identical over 7 bases. The V segment lost 5 bases and the J segment 4 bases; nucleotides outside the gene matches: 5. Germline-derived CDR1 and CDR2 are SGHTA and FQGNSA. There are 15 residues in the CDR3. CDR3 region: CASSPETGYNSPLHF. The CDR3 nucleotides read TGTGCCAGCAGCCCAGAGACAGGGTATAATTCACCCCTCCACTTT.